This paragraph covers one T cell receptor (beta chain) sequence. Its antigen is not identified. This entry comes from a study of beta chain features in type 1 diabetes. Study observations and caveats: cDNA-based reads could over-represent cells with high TCR expression. Whether HLA type affects TCRB rearrangement stayed undetermined in the present work.

The CDR3 is made up of 12 amino acids. The V end was cut by 2 bases, the J end by 6 bases, with 6 bases between. From germline, CDR1 is SGDLS and CDR2 YYNGEE. cDNA synthesis used the whole RNA isolate, giving expressed TCRB sequences. Using immunoSEQ multiplex PCR, the repertoire was profiled, and TCRdb retains in-frame clones only, with some absent. The table lists 200,000 to 250,000 clones, roughly 30% of them singletons, with roughly 4% in the top ten. The receptor comes from a man younger than 45 in good health. The sequencing sample was made of central memory CD4+ T cells from blood. V and J are TRBV9 and TRBJ2-1; D might be TRBD2 (5 bases). In nucleotides, the CDR3 is TGTGCCAGCAGCGTTACTAGCAATGAGCAGTTCTTC. Its protein product is CASSVTSNEQFF. Drawing the rest from reference TRBV9 and TRBJ2-1, the complete variable domain is DSGVTQTPKHLITATGQRVTLRCSPRSGDLSVYWYQQSLDQGLQFLIQYYNGEERAKGNILERFSAQQFPDLHSELNLSSLELGDSALYFCASSVTSNEQFFGPGTRLTVL.